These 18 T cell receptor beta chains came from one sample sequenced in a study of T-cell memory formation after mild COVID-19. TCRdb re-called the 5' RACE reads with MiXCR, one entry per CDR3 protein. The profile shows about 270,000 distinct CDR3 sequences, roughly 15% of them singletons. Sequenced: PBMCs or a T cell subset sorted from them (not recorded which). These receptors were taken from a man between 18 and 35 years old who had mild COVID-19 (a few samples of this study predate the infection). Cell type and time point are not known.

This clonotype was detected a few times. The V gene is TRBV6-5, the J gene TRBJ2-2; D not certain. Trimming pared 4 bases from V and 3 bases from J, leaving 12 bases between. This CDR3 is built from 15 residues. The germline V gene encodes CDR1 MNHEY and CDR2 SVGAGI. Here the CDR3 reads CASSSLSRDTGELFF. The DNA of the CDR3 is TGTGCCAGCAGTTCCCTTAGCCGGGACACCGGGGAGCTGTTTTTT.

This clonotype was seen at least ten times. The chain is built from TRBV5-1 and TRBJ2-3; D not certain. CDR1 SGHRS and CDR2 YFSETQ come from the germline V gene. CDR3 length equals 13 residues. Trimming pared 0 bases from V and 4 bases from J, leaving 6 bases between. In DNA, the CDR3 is TGCGCCAGCAGCTTGGCTGGTCCAGATACGCAGTATTTT. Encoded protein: CASSLAGPDTQYF.

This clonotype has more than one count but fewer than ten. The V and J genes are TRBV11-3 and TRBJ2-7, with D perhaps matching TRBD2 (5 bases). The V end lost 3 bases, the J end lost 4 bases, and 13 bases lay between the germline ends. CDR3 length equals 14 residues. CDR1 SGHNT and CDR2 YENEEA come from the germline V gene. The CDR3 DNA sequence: TGTGCCAGCAGCTTGGACTCCCAAGGGTACGAGCAGTACTTC. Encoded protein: CASSLDSQGYEQYF.

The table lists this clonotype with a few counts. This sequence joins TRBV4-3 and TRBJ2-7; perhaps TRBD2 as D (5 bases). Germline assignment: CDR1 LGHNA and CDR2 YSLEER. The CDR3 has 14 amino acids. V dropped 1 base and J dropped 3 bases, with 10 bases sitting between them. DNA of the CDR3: TGCGCCAGCAGCCAAGGTTCGGGAAACTACGAGCAGTACTTC. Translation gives CASSQGSGNYEQYF.

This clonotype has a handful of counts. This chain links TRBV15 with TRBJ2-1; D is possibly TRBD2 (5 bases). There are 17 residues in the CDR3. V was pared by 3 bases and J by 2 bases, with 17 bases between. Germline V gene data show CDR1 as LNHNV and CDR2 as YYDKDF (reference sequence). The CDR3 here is CATSRFGLSTTYNEQFF. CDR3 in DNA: TGTGCCACCAGCAGGTTCGGACTTTCTACTACCTACAATGAGCAGTTCTTC. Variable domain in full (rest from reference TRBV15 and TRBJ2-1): DAMVIQNPRYQVTQFGKPVTLSCSQTLNHNVMYWYQQKSSQAPKLLFHYYDKDFNNEADTPDNFQSRRPNTSFCFLDIRSPGLGDTAMYLCATSRFGLSTTYNEQFFGPGTRLTVL.

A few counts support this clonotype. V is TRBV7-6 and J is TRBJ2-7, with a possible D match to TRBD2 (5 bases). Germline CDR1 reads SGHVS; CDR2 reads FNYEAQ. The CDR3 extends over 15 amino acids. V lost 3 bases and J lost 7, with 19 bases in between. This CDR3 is CASSFTVLAGGEQYV. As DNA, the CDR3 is TGTGCCAGCAGCTTTACTGTCTTGGCGGGCGGGGAGCAGTACGTC.

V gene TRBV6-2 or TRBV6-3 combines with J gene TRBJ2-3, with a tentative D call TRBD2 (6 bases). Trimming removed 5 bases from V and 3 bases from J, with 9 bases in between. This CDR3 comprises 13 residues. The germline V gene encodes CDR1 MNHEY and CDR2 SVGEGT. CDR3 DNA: TGTGCCAGCAGTGACCTAGCGACAGATACGCAGTATTTT. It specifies CASSDLATDTQYF.

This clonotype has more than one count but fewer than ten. This CDR3 reads CASKTGGPYEQYV. The CDR3 bases are TGTGCCAGCAAGACAGGGGGGCCCTACGAGCAGTACGTC. V usage is TRBV2 and J usage is TRBJ2-7; 9 nucleotides agree with TRBD1. J gave up 2 bases and V 7 bases, and 3 bases lay outside the gene matches. The germline V gene encodes CDR1 SNHLY and CDR2 FYNNEI. This CDR3 contains 13 residues.

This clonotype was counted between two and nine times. The CDR3: CASSQLAPGGEQYF. CDR3 DNA sequence: TGCGCCAGCAGCCAGCTTGCCCCCGGGGGCGAGCAGTACTTC. The rearrangement joins TRBV4-1 to TRBJ2-7, with D possibly TRBD2 on 6 matching bases. Germline V gene sequence: CDR1 MGHRA, CDR2 YSYEKL. The CDR3 length is 14 residues. The V end lost 3 bases, the J end lost 6 bases, and 15 bases lay between the germline ends.

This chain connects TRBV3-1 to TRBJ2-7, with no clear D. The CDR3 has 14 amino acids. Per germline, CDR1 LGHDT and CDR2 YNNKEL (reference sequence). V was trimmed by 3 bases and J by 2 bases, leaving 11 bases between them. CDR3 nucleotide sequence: TGTGCCAGCAGCCATTCGACGGAAACCTACGAGCAGTACTTC. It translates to CASSHSTETYEQYF.

DNA of the CDR3: TGTGCCAGCAGTCAGACAGGACACACTGAAGCTTTCTTT. Protein product: CASSQTGHTEAFF. V is TRBV6-6 and J is TRBJ1-1, with D tentatively TRBD1 (6 bases). Germline V gene lookup returns CDR1 MNHNY and CDR2 SVGAGI (reference sequence). This CDR3 contains 13 residues. The germline V and J ends were trimmed by 5 bases and 3 bases, with 10 bases remaining between them.

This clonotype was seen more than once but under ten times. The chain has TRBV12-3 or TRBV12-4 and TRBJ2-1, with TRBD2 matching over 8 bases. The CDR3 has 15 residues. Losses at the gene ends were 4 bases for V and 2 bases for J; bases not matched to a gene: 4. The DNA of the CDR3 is TGTGCCAGCAGTTCCTCGGGGGGGCCCTACAATGAGCAGTTCTTC. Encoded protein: CASSSSGGPYNEQFF.

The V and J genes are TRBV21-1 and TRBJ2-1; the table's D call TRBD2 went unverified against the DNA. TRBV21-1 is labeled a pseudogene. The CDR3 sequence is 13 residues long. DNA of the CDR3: TGTGCCACCAGGAGGGGGAGGTACAATGAGCAGTTCTTC. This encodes CATRRGRYNEQFF.

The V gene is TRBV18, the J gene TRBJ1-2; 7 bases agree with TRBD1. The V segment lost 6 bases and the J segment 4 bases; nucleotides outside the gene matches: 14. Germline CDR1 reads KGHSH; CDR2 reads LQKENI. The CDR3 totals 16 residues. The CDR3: CASSVSQGPSGYGYTF. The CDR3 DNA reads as TGTGCCAGCTCGGTCTCACAGGGGCCGTCTGGCTATGGCTACACCTTC. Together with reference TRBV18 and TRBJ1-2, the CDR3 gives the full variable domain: NAGVMQNPRHLVRRRGQEARLRCSPMKGHSHVYWYRQLPEEGLKFMVYLQKENIIDESGMPKERFSAEFPKEGPSILRIQQVVRGDSAAYFCASSVSQGPSGYGYTFGSGTRLTVV.

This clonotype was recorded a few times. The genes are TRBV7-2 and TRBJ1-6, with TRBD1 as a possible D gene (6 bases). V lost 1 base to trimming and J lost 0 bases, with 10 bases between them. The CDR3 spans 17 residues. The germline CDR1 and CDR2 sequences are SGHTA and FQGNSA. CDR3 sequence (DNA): TGTGCCAGCAGCTTAGAGGGGGTTAGCTCCTATAATTCACCCCTCCACTTT. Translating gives CASSLEGVSSYNSPLHF.

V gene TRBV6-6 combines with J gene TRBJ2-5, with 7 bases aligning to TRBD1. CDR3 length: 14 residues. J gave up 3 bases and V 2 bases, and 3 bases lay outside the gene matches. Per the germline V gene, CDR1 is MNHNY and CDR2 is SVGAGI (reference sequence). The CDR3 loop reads CASSYGQEKETQYF. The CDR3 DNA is TGTGCCAGCAGTTACGGACAGGAAAAAGAGACCCAGTACTTC.

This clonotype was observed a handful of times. CDR3 bases: TGTGCCAGCAGTTTCGGACTCCTGGATGGCTACACCTTC. It specifies CASSFGLLDGYTF. This chain links TRBV6-5 with TRBJ1-2; D is uncertain. There are 13 residues in the CDR3. CDR1 is MNHEY, CDR2 SVGAGI, per germline. The V gene lost 4 bases and the J gene lost 6 bases, with 12 bases spanning the gap.

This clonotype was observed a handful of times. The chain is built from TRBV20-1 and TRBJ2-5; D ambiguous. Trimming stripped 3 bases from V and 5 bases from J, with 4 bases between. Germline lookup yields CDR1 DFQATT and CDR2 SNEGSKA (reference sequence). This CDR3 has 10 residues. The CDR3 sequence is CSASFETQYF. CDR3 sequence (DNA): TGCAGTGCTAGTTTTGAGACCCAGTACTTC.